This section outlines one T cell receptor (beta chain) sequence together with its context. The antigen remains unidentified. The sort gate was single viable CD3+CD4+CD8-CD45RO+ cells for memory CD4+ T cells. Serostatus was set by detecting CMV pp150, pp28, p38, p52 IgG. After thawing, CD4+ T cells were positively selected. The method was immunoSEQ multiplex PCR; TCRdb's version includes in-frame clones alone and lacks a portion of them. This table has about 64,000 clones, over 60% appearing once. The data were obtained in a study of memory CD4+ T cells and cytomegalovirus serostatus. At the level of the study: Donors were healthy Belgian adults, fewer than ten CMV seropositive and fewer than 30 seronegative. Overall study results and limits: Each of around 69 CMV-associated TCRbeta sequences occurred in one to five individuals.

V was trimmed by 4 bases and J by 6 bases, leaving 7 bases between them. This CDR3 has 12 amino acids. CDR1 is SGHTA and CDR2 is FQGNSA in the germline V gene. V usage is TRBV7-2 and J usage is TRBJ2-1; D is perhaps TRBD2 (6 bases). The sample was memory CD4+ T cells from blood. This sequence was found in an adult in good health and CMV-seronegative. CDR3 sequence: CASSSSANEQFF. Here the CDR3 DNA reads TGTGCCAGCAGCTCTAGCGCCAATGAGCAGTTCTTC. Full variable domain (rest looked up from reference TRBV7-2 and TRBJ2-1): GAGVSQSPSNKVTEKGKDVELRCDPISGHTALYWYRQSLGQGLEFLIYFQGNSAPDKSGLPSDRFSAERTGGSVSTLTIQRTQQEDSAVYLCASSSSANEQFFGPGTRLTVL.